A selection of T cell receptor beta chains follows, all from one sample in a study of T cells in Graves' hyperthyroidism and ophthalmopathy. From the multiplex PCR reads, TCRdb called clonotypes with MiXCR, one entry per CDR3 protein. The profile shows more than 450,000 distinct CDR3 sequences, approximately 15% of them singletons. Sequences were obtained from blood. These receptors were taken from a woman aged 40 to 50 with Graves' hyperthyroidism. CDR3s include the opening cysteine and the closing phenylalanine or tryptophan. Fields, in order: CDR3 DNA, CDR3 protein, clone size, J gene, V gene, D gene. The D gene is left open where the match is weak. Part of the rows lack a size; the others show once, few, many or a class for expanded clones.

CDR3nt: TGTGCCAGCAGCTTAACGGGTAGCCATGGCTACACCTTC
CDR3aa: CASSLTGSHGYTF
abundance: many
j_gene: TRBJ1-2
v_gene: TRBV7-9
d_gene: NA

CDR3nt: TGTGCCAGCACCCGACAGTACGACTATGGCTACACCTTC
CDR3aa: CASTRQYDYGYTF
abundance: few
j_gene: TRBJ1-2
v_gene: TRBV6-1
d_gene: NA

CDR3nt: TGCGCCAGCAGCTTAACAGGGGCTGGCTCCTACAATGAGCAGTTCTTC
CDR3aa: CASSLTGAGSYNEQFF
abundance: NA
j_gene: TRBJ2-1
v_gene: TRBV5-1
d_gene: TRBD1

CDR3nt: TGTGCCAGCAGTAGAGGTGGAGGGGCCAGAGGTACGCAGTATTTT
CDR3aa: CASSRGGGARGTQYF
abundance: many
j_gene: TRBJ2-3
v_gene: TRBV12-3/TRBV12-4
d_gene: NA

CDR3nt: TGTGCCACCAGCAGATCCCCGGGACTAGCGCCTTACAATGAGCAGTTCTTC
CDR3aa: CATSRSPGLAPYNEQFF
abundance: NA
j_gene: TRBJ2-1
v_gene: TRBV15
d_gene: TRBD2

CDR3nt: TGTGCCTGGAGTAAAGGACGGGGCCAGCATTTT
CDR3aa: CAWSKGRGQHF
abundance: many
j_gene: TRBJ1-5
v_gene: TRBV30
d_gene: NA

CDR3nt: TGTGCCAGCAGCGGGATTGGACCTTTAGGAGGCGGGAGCGCCGTCTACAATGAGCAGTTCTTC
CDR3aa: CASSGIGPLGGGSAVYNEQFF
abundance: many
j_gene: TRBJ2-1
v_gene: TRBV5-6
d_gene: TRBD2

CDR3nt: TGTGCCTGGAGTGTAAAGGCAGGGCGGAATGGCTACACCTTC
CDR3aa: CAWSVKAGRNGYTF
abundance: few
j_gene: TRBJ1-2
v_gene: TRBV30
d_gene: NA

CDR3nt: TGTGCCAGCAGCGTGGGACCGGGCTCCTACGAGCAGTACTTC
CDR3aa: CASSVGPGSYEQYF
abundance: NA
j_gene: TRBJ2-7
v_gene: TRBV5-6
d_gene: NA

CDR3nt: TGTGCCAGCAATAAGGGAATGCTGGATGGCTACACCTTC
CDR3aa: CASNKGMLDGYTF
abundance: few
j_gene: TRBJ1-2
v_gene: TRBV2
d_gene: NA

CDR3nt: TGCAGCGCTTCCCGGGGGGTCACAGATACGCAGTATTTT
CDR3aa: CSASRGVTDTQYF
abundance: few
j_gene: TRBJ2-3
v_gene: TRBV29-1
d_gene: TRBD2

CDR3nt: TGTGCCACCAGTCTTCAGGGGGCGTCTGAAGCTTTCTTT
CDR3aa: CATSLQGASEAFF
abundance: NA
j_gene: TRBJ1-1
v_gene: TRBV15
d_gene: TRBD1

CDR3nt: TGTGCCAGCAGTGAACGTCGGAGCCAAGAGACCCAGTACTTC
CDR3aa: CASSERRSQETQYF
abundance: few
j_gene: TRBJ2-5
v_gene: TRBV2
d_gene: NA

CDR3nt: TGTGCCAGCAGTCAGGGGGCTAGACAGAGCACAGATACGCAGTATTTT
CDR3aa: CASSQGARQSTDTQYF
abundance: many
j_gene: TRBJ2-3
v_gene: TRBV6-1
d_gene: TRBD1

CDR3nt: TGTGCCAGTACCAAAACTGGGGAGACCCAGTACTTC
CDR3aa: CASTKTGETQYF
abundance: few
j_gene: TRBJ2-5
v_gene: TRBV2
d_gene: NA

CDR3nt: TGCAGCGTTAAGATGACGGGATACACTGAGCAGTTCTTC
CDR3aa: CSVKMTGYTEQFF
abundance: few
j_gene: TRBJ2-1
v_gene: TRBV29-1
d_gene: NA

CDR3nt: TGTGCCAGCAGCCAAGATTTACAGGTGGGAGATACGCAGTATTTT
CDR3aa: CASSQDLQVGDTQYF
abundance: many
j_gene: TRBJ2-3
v_gene: TRBV3-1
d_gene: NA

CDR3nt: TGTGCCAGCAGCACAAGGGCCTACCCAAACTTCAATGAGCAGTTCTTC
CDR3aa: CASSTRAYPNFNEQFF
abundance: many
j_gene: TRBJ2-1
v_gene: TRBV28
d_gene: NA

CDR3nt: TGTGCCAGCAGTCAGGACAGGGCAGAGACCCAGTACTTC
CDR3aa: CASSQDRAETQYF
abundance: many
j_gene: TRBJ2-5
v_gene: TRBV12-3/TRBV12-4
d_gene: TRBD1